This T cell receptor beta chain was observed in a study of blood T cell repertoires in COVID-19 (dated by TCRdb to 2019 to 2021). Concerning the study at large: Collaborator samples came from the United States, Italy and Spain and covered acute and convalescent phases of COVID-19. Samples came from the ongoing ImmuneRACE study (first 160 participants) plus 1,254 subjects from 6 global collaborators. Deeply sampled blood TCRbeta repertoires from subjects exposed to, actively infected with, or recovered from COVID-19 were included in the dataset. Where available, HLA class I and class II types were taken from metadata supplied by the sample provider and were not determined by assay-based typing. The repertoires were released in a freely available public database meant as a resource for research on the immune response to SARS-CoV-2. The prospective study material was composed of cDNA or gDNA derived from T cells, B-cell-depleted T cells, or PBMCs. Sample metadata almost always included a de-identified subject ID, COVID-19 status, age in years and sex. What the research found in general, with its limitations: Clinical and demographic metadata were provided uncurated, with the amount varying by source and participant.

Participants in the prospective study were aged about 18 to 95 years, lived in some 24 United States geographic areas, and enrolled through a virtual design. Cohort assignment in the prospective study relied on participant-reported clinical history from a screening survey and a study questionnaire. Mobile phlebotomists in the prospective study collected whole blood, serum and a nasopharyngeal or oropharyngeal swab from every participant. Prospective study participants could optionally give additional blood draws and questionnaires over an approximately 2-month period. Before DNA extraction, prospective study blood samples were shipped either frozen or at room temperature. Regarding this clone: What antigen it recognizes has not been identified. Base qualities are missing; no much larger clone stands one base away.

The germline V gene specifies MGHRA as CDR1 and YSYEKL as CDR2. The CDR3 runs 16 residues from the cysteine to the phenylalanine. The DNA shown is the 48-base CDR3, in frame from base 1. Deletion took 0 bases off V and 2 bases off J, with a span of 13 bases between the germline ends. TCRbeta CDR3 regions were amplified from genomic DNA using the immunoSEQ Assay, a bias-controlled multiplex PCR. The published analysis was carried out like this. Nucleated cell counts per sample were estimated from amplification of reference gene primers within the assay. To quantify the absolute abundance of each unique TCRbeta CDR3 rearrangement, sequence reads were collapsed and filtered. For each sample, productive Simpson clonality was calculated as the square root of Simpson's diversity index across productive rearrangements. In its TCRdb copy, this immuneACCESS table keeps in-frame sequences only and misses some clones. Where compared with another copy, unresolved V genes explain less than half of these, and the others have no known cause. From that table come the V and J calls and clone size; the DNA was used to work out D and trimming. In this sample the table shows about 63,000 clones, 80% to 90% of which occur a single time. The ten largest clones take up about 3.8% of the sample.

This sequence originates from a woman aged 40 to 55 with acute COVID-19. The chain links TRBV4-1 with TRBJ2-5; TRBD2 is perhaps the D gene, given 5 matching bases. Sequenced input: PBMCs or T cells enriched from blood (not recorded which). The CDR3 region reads CASSQDPGSLQETQYF. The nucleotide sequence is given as TGCGCCAGCAGCCAAGATCCGGGGAGCCTACAAGAGACCCAGTACTTC.